Listed below are T cell receptor beta chains from one sample, sequenced in a study of cytomegalovirus exposure and HLA in healthy donors. Using immunoSEQ multiplex PCR, the repertoire was profiled, and TCRdb retains in-frame clones only, with some absent. The sample carries approximately 100,000 clones, more than 70% recorded once. The material sequenced was PBMCs. The origin of the receptors is a man aged 18 to 29 in good health and CMV-seronegative. CDR3s include the opening cysteine and the closing phenylalanine or tryptophan. The D gene is left open where the match is weak. Size is stated for part of the rows, as once, few or many counts, or as a class when the clone is expanded.

17	-	TRBD2	TRBV27	TRBJ2-1	TGTGCCAGCAGTCCACAACCGGGACTAGCGGGGCTAAATGAGCAGTTCTTC	CASSPQPGLAGLNEQFF
14	-	TRBD1	TRBV5-4	TRBJ2-1	TGTGCCAGCAGCCCCCGGGACAGGACCAATGAGCAGTTCTTC	CASSPRDRTNEQFF
15	once	-	TRBV19	TRBJ1-4	TGTGCCAGTAGTACCCCGGGGAGGGGTGATGAAAAACTGTTTTTT	CASSTPGRGDEKLFF
17	-	TRBD1	TRBV6-1	TRBJ2-1	TGTGCCAGCAGTGAACCGGGACAGGGCCCTTCCTACAATGAGCAGTTCTTC	CASSEPGQGPSYNEQFF
15	few	-	TRBV6-5	TRBJ2-7	TGTGCCAGCAGGACGAGGGGGGGCCTTCCCTACGAGCAGTACTTC	CASRTRGGLPYEQYF
11	-	-	TRBV10-3	TRBJ2-7	TGTGCCATCAGTGATCTTTACGAGCAGTACTTC	CAISDLYEQYF
15	-	TRBD1	TRBV12-5	TRBJ2-7	TGTGCTAGTGGTTTTACCCGGGACAGAAGCTACGAGCAGTACTTC	CASGFTRDRSYEQYF
14	-	-	TRBV2	TRBJ2-2	TGTGCCAGCAGTGTAAAAAAACAGGGCGGGGAGCTGTTTTTT	CASSVKKQGGELFF
15	-	-	TRBV18	TRBJ2-1	TGTGCCAGCTCACCCGCGGCAGGGGCTTACAATGAGCAGTTCTTC	CASSPAAGAYNEQFF
18	-	TRBD1	TRBV18	TRBJ1-2	TGTGCCAGCTCACCACCGGGACAGGGGCGCTTCGCTAACTATGGCTACACCTTC	CASSPPGQGRFANYGYTF
17	once	TRBD1	TRBV7-3	TRBJ1-2	TGTGCCAGCAGCTTAAAAGGGGGGGGACAGGGCGGCTATGGCTACACCTTC	CASSLKGGGQGGYGYTF
14	-	TRBD1	TRBV9	TRBJ1-2	TGTGCCAGCAGCCTCGCAGGGGGATCCTATGGCTACACCTTC	CASSLAGGSYGYTF
11	-	-	TRBV19	TRBJ2-1	TGTGCCAGTAGTATAGGAGGTGAGCAGTTCTTC	CASSIGGEQFF
14	-	-	TRBV30	TRBJ1-4	TGTGCCTGGAGGACAGCCGCAACTAATGAAAAACTGTTTTTT	CAWRTAATNEKLFF
14	-	TRBD1	TRBV5-6	TRBJ1-5	TGTGCCAGCAGCTGGACAGGGTCGGGCCAGCCCCAGCATTTT	CASSWTGSGQPQHF
11	once	-	TRBV27	TRBJ2-3	TGTGCCAGCAGTGGACAGGATACGCAGTATTTT	CASSGQDTQYF
14	-	-	TRBV5-6	TRBJ2-7	TGTGCCAGCAGCTTGGGGAGGGGTCGAGTCGAGCAGTACTTC	CASSLGRGRVEQYF
12	-	-	TRBV10-2	TRBJ1-1	TGCGCCAGCGGGAGACAGAACACTGAAGCTTTCTTT	CASGRQNTEAFF
15	-	TRBD1	TRBV11-3	TRBJ1-6	TGTGCCCACGGGCAGGGGGCGTCTTATAATTCACCCCTCCACTTT	CAHGQGASYNSPLHF
14	-	-	TRBV12-5	TRBJ2-1	TGTGCTAGGGTGGGGGGGGGCCTAGGGAATGAGCAGTTCTTC	CARVGGGLGNEQFF
14	once	-	TRBV10-2	TRBJ1-2	TGCGCCAGCAGTCCCCAGGGGATTAACTATGGCTACACCTTC	CASSPQGINYGYTF
14	few	-	TRBV27	TRBJ1-4	TGTGCCAGCAGTCCAGACGGGGTTCGGGAAAAACTGTTTTTT	CASSPDGVREKLFF
15	-	-	TRBV10-2	TRBJ2-7	TGCGCCAGCAGTGAACCCCCGGGGAGCTCCTACGAGCAGTACTTC	CASSEPPGSSYEQYF
15	-	-	TRBV6-5	TRBJ2-7	TGTGCCAGCAGTTTTATGAGGGCGGCTACCTACGAGCAGTACTTC	CASSFMRAATYEQYF
13	-	-	TRBV6-6	TRBJ1-2	TGTGCCAGCAGTTCGGGGAACAACTATGGCTACACCTTC	CASSSGNNYGYTF
13	-	-	TRBV27	TRBJ1-2	TGTGCCAGCAGGTGGGGGCCCCTCGGTGGCTACACCTTC	CASRWGPLGGYTF
13	few	TRBD1	TRBV30	TRBJ2-3	TGTGCCTGGGGACAGGCGTTCACAGATACGCAGTATTTT	CAWGQAFTDTQYF
14	-	TRBD1	TRBV30	TRBJ1-6	TGTGCCTGGACGTTCCGGGACAGGGCTTCACCCCTCCACTTT	CAWTFRDRASPLHF
15	-	-	TRBV9	TRBJ1-4	TGTGCCAGCAGCCGTGGACTGCCGGCTTATGAAAAACTGTTTTTT	CASSRGLPAYEKLFF
13	once	-	TRBV29-1	TRBJ2-1	TGCAGCGTTGACTTAGGGGGGGGCGATGAGCAGTTCTTC	CSVDLGGGDEQFF
20	-	-	TRBV4-1	TRBJ2-6	TGCGCCAGCAGCCAAGATTGGAGAGGGCAGGGGGGATCTGGGGCCAACGTCCTGACTTTC	CASSQDWRGQGGSGANVLTF
16	once	-	TRBV25-1	TRBJ2-7	TGTGCCAGCAGTGAAACAGGGCTAGGTCGTTCCTACGAGCAGTACTTC	CASSETGLGRSYEQYF
14	-	-	TRBV21-1	TRBJ2-7	TGTGCCAGCAGCAAAGAGGGGAAGGACTACGAGCAGTACTTC	CASSKEGKDYEQYF
14	-	-	TRBV5-4	TRBJ1-2	TGTGCCATTACTTCTGGGCGCAGGGACTATGGCTACACCTTC	CAITSGRRDYGYTF
15	few	-	TRBV10-2	TRBJ2-1	TGCGCCAGCAGTGCGTCGGAGAGCTCCTACAATGAGCAGTTCTTC	CASSASESSYNEQFF
15	-	-	TRBV6-6	TRBJ2-7	TGTGCCAGCAGTTCCTCCGTTGAAAGGGGCTACGAGCAGTACTTC	CASSSSVERGYEQYF
14	once	TRBD1	TRBV7-9	TRBJ2-7	TGTGCCAGCAGCACCCCCGGGACAGGGGGAGAGCAGTACTTC	CASSTPGTGGEQYF
13	-	-	TRBV19	TRBJ2-5	TGTGCCAGTACGCGGCTGCTCCAAGAGACCCAGTACTTC	CASTRLLQETQYF
14	-	TRBD2	TRBV5-1	TRBJ2-3	TGCGCCAGCGGCCCGCTAGCGGGCACAGATACGCAGTATTTT	CASGPLAGTDTQYF
12	few	-	TRBV6-5	TRBJ1-1	TGTGCCAGCACTGGACAGAACACTGAAGCTTTCTTT	CASTGQNTEAFF
13	-	-	TRBV18	TRBJ2-2	TGTGCCAGCTCACCAGAGGGAACCGGGGAGCTGTTTTTT	CASSPEGTGELFF
15	-	-	TRBV4-2	TRBJ1-3	TGTGCCAGCAGCCAAGAAAAACGAGGCCTTGGCACCATATATTTT	CASSQEKRGLGTIYF
15	-	TRBD1	TRBV6-5	TRBJ1-3	TGTGCCAGCAGTTACTCGACAGGGTCTGGAAACGCCATATATTTT	CASSYSTGSGNAIYF
13	few	-	TRBV7-9	TRBJ1-2	TGTTCCAGCAGCTTAGTACAGGAGTATGGCTACACCTTC	CSSSLVQEYGYTF
15	-	-	TRBV4-1	TRBJ1-6	TGCGCCAGCAGTGAGGGAAGCTCCTATAATTCACCCCTCCACTTT	CASSEGSSYNSPLHF
16	few	TRBD1	TRBV2	TRBJ1-2	TGTGCCAGCAGTTCGGGACAGGGTTCTTCTAACTATGGCTACACCTTC	CASSSGQGSSNYGYTF
14	-	-	TRBV19	TRBJ1-1	TGTGCCGTACGGGAAGGACAGAGGAACACTGAAGCTTTCTTT	CAVREGQRNTEAFF
14	-	-	TRBV29-1	TRBJ1-3	TGCAGCGTTCAAACCGGGACTGCTGGAAACACCATATATTTT	CSVQTGTAGNTIYF
12	-	TRBD2	TRBV14	TRBJ2-7	TGTGCCAGCAGCCCCGGGGGGTTCGAGCAGTACTTC	CASSPGGFEQYF
17	-	-	TRBV10-3	TRBJ1-2	TGTGCCATCAGTGAGTCGACAGTCCCCACCACGACTTATGGCTACACCTTC	CAISESTVPTTTYGYTF
14	few	-	TRBV9	TRBJ2-7	TGTGCCAGCAGCCCCCGGGGAGTCTCCTACGAGCAGTACTTC	CASSPRGVSYEQYF
15	once	-	TRBV7-8	TRBJ1-1	TGTGCCAGCAGCTTAGCGTCGTCTATCGGGGGGATCGCTTTCTTT	CASSLASSIGGIAFF
15	-	TRBD1	TRBV9	TRBJ2-1	TGTGCCAGCAGCGTAGGTGCAGGGGGAAGGAATGAGCAGTTCTTC	CASSVGAGGRNEQFF